These 25 T cell receptor beta chains share one sample of origin, sequenced in a study of Ad26.COV2.S vaccination and SARS-CoV-2 variants. Treatment reported: approximately 18 received Ad26.COV2.S at low or high dose, single or two shots; about 5 received placebo; per-sample allocation not given. Repertoires come from day 63 after the first vaccine or placebo injection. This table comes from immunoSEQ multiplex PCR, and its TCRdb copy is limited to in-frame clones, with some not included. In the table there are 330,000 or so clones, under 90% of which are singletons. The sample in question was peripheral blood, obtained in a trial of Ad26.COV2.S vaccine versus placebo. These receptors were obtained from a person between 18 and 59 years old who received the Ad26.COV2.S COVID-19 vaccine or a placebo.

CDR3 DNA sequence: TGTGCCACCGGAGGACCCCGCCTGGGCGAGCAGTACGTC. Residues: CATGGPRLGEQYV. V usage is TRBV15 and J usage is TRBJ2-7; perhaps TRBD2 as D (5 bases). The ends were cut back, 8 bases at V and 6 bases at J, with 17 bases in the middle. The CDR3 extends over 13 amino acids. Germline CDR1 reads LNHNV; CDR2 reads YYDKDF (reference sequence).

The V gene is TRBV7-9, the J gene TRBJ2-7; D possibly corresponds to TRBD1 (6 bases). Germline CDR1 is SEHNR and CDR2 is FQNEAQ (reference sequence). V lost 7 bases and J 4 bases, leaving 17 bases between the germline ends. CDR3 length: 14 residues. The DNA for the CDR3 is TGTGCCAGCACCTCCCGTTGGGGGCCGTACGAGCAGTACTTC. Translated: CASTSRWGPYEQYF.

This chain joins TRBV27 and TRBJ2-3; D gene ambiguous. The CDR3 totals 15 residues. V lost 8 bases and J 1 base, leaving 16 bases between the germline ends. Germline V gives CDR1 MNHEY, CDR2 SMNVEV (reference sequence). The CDR3, as DNA: TGTGCCAGCTCCCCGCCAGGATTTCGCACAGATACGCAGTATTTT. Amino acid sequence: CASSPPGFRTDTQYF.

The chain recombines TRBV4-1 with TRBJ1-5, with 8 bases fitting TRBD1. Germline V gene lookup returns CDR1 MGHRA and CDR2 YSYEKL. J lost 6 bases, V lost 1 base, and 20 bases had no gene match. The CDR3 has 20 residues. The chain's CDR3 is CASSQGLILVGGRGPQPQHF. The DNA of the CDR3 is TGCGCCAGCAGCCAAGGTCTTATCCTAGTGGGGGGCAGGGGGCCTCAGCCCCAGCATTTT.

CDR3 residues: CASSDRVQGNEKLFF. Written as DNA, the CDR3 is TGTGCCAGCAGTGACCGGGTCCAAGGGAATGAAAAACTGTTTTTT. The gene calls are TRBV6-1 and TRBJ1-4; D is ambiguous. CDR3 length equals 15 residues. Trimming left V 3 bases short and J 5 bases short, with 13 bases between. Germline lookup yields CDR1 MNHNS and CDR2 SASEGT.

The rearrangement links TRBV3-1 (or the pseudogene TRBV3-2) to TRBJ1-5; D is unclear. Trimming took off 1 base at V and 0 bases at J, with 13 bases between the two ends. The germline V gene encodes CDR1 LGHDT and CDR2 YNNKEL (reference sequence). This CDR3 comprises 17 residues. In DNA, the CDR3 is TGTGCCAGCAGCCAAGGGAGTAGCGGTGTTAGCAATCAGCCCCAGCATTTT. This sequence encodes CASSQGSSGVSNQPQHF.

The rearrangement uses TRBV4-3 and TRBJ2-5; D uncertain. The CDR3 contains 16 residues. The V gene's germline CDR1 is LGHNA and CDR2 YSLEER. Between the trimmed V and J ends, which lost 1 base and 1 base, there was a span of 13 bases. The CDR3 bases are TGCGCCAGCAGCCAAGCCATCGTGTCTCCCCAAGAGACCCAGTACTTC. This translates into CASSQAIVSPQETQYF.

The rearrangement links TRBV5-8 to TRBJ1-1; no definite D call. The CDR3 contains 15 residues. CDR1 and CDR2 (germline): SGHTS, YDEGEE. The V and J ends lost 4 bases and 0 bases respectively, with 13 bases between them. The CDR3 spells CASSPSRAMNTEAFF. In nucleotides, the CDR3 is TGTGCCAGCAGCCCCTCTAGGGCTATGAACACTGAAGCTTTCTTT. Full variable domain (missing parts from reference TRBV5-8 and TRBJ1-1): EAGVTQSPTHLIKTRGQQATLRCSPISGHTSVYWYQQALGLGLQFLLWYDEGEERNRGNFPPRFSGRQFPNYSSELNVNALELEDSALYLCASSPSRAMNTEAFFGQGTRLTVV.

This sequence joins TRBV28 and TRBJ1-1; TRBD1 aligns across 7 bases. This CDR3 comprises 16 residues. The V segment lost 3 bases and the J segment 1 base; nucleotides outside the gene matches: 8. Germline V gives CDR1 MDHEN, CDR2 SYDVKM. Here the CDR3 DNA reads TGTGCCAGCAGTTTGCGAACAGGGGCCTCGAACACTGAAGCTTTCTTT. This translates into CASSLRTGASNTEAFF.

The table lists this clone with a count of one. J is TRBJ2-7 and V is TRBV4-1; D possibly corresponds to TRBD2 (6 bases). Germline loops: CDR1 MGHRA, CDR2 YSYEKL. V was pared by 0 bases and J by 0 bases, with 30 bases between. CDR3 length: 22 amino acids. CDR3 sequence reads: CASSQDEVGEECFGDNSYEQYV. CDR3 nucleotides: TGCGCCAGCAGCCAAGATGAGGTAGGGGAGGAGTGCTTTGGGGATAACTCCTACGAGCAGTACGTC.

V is TRBV6-2 or TRBV6-3 and J is TRBJ2-3; D is unresolved. The CDR3 loop spans 12 amino acids. Trimming shortened V by 2 bases and J by 5 bases, and 5 bases separated the two germline ends. Germline CDR1 MNHEY, CDR2 SVGEGT. CDR3 DNA: TGTGCCAGCAGTTACCTAGGAGATACGCAGTATTTT. Translated, it gives CASSYLGDTQYF.

The V call is TRBV9, the J call TRBJ1-1; no clear D. The ends were cut back, 0 bases at V and 6 bases at J, with 9 bases in the middle. The germline V gene encodes CDR1 SGDLS and CDR2 YYNGEE. This CDR3 comprises 13 residues. The CDR3: CASSVDLRAEAFF. The CDR3 DNA reads as TGTGCCAGCAGCGTAGACCTACGCGCTGAAGCTTTCTTT.

The chain has TRBV30 and TRBJ1-1, with TRBD1 as a possible D gene (5 bases). Germline loops: CDR1 GTSNPN, CDR2 SVGIG (reference sequence). The length of the CDR3 is 16 residues. V lost 7 bases to trimming and J lost 0 bases, with 21 bases between them. CDR3 in DNA: TGTGCCTCACAGGAGGCCTTTCGGGTGGTGAACACTGAAGCTTTCTTT. This codes for CASQEAFRVVNTEAFF. Full variable domain (remainder filled in from reference TRBV30 and TRBJ1-1): SQTIHQWPATLVQPVGSPLSLECTVEGTSNPNLYWYRQAAGRGLQLLFYSVGIGQISSEVPQNLSASRPQDRQFILSSKKLLLSDSGFYLCASQEAFRVVNTEAFFGQGTRLTVV.

The chain couples TRBV3-1 (or the pseudogene TRBV3-2) to TRBJ2-3; either TRBD1 or TRBD2 may supply D (6 bases each). The CDR3 sequence is 15 residues long. The germline V gene encodes CDR1 LGHDT and CDR2 YNNKEL (reference sequence). Between the trimmed V and J ends, which lost 3 bases and 2 bases, there was a span of 12 bases. CDR3 DNA sequence: TGTGCCAGCAGCCAGATGGGGGGCCCCACAGATACGCAGTATTTT. Its translation: CASSQMGGPTDTQYF.

In this sample, this clone turned up a few times. The chain joins TRBV15 to TRBJ1-5, with TRBD1 matching 7 bases. Germline CDR1 is LNHNV and CDR2 is YYDKDF (reference sequence). The CDR3 sequence is 18 residues long. Germline trimming cut 0 bases from V and 3 bases from J; bases unmatched to any gene: 11. CDR3 DNA sequence: TGTGCCACCAGCAGAGATCTGGTAACAGGGGCTCCCAATCAGCCCCAGCATTTT. Amino acids: CATSRDLVTGAPNQPQHF.

The rearrangement links TRBV12-3 or TRBV12-4 to TRBJ2-7, with TRBD2 as a possible D gene (6 bases). V gave up 3 bases and J gave up 2 bases, with 8 bases separating them. The CDR3 covers 13 residues. The CDR3 DNA is TGTGCCAGCAGTTTTAGCGGTCCCTACGAGCAGTACGTC. Translated, it gives CASSFSGPYEQYV.

The chain joins TRBV5-1 to TRBJ1-1; TRBD1 is a possible D gene (5 bases). The CDR3 contains 14 residues. The V and J ends lost 2 bases and 0 bases respectively, with 8 bases between them. Germline V gene data show CDR1 as SGHRS and CDR2 as YFSETQ. The CDR3 sequence is CASSFDRVNTEAFF. Here the CDR3 DNA reads TGCGCCAGCAGCTTCGACAGAGTGAACACTGAAGCTTTCTTT.

The chain employs TRBV5-6 and TRBJ2-4, with 7 bases matching TRBD2. V shed 1 base, J shed 8 bases, and the junction held 6 bases outside the gene matches. The CDR3 runs to 14 residues. From germline, CDR1 is SGHDT and CDR2 YYEEEE. CDR3 DNA: TGTGCCAGCAGCTTGCGGACTAGTTTTCACATTCAGTACTTC. Protein sequence: CASSLRTSFHIQYF.

The chain carries TRBV7-2 and TRBJ1-1; D gene uncertain. Trimming removed 0 bases at V and 4 bases at J, with 15 bases between. The germline gives CDR1 SGHTA, CDR2 FQGNSA. This CDR3 has 16 amino acids. CDR3 bases: TGTGCCAGCAGCTTAGCGGCCCAGCGGGTGAGCACTGAAGCTTTCTTT. Its translation is CASSLAAQRVSTEAFF.

V is TRBV12-3 or TRBV12-4 and J is TRBJ1-2; TRBD1 is a possible D gene (5 bases). With 1 base removed from V and 8 bases from J, the gap between germline ends came to 11 bases. This CDR3 contains 13 residues. The CDR3 DNA is TGTGCCAGCAGTTTAGTCGTAGGGGAAGGCTACACCTTC. It is translated as CASSLVVGEGYTF.

The chain links TRBV24-1 to TRBJ2-7; 7 bases match TRBD1. Germline lookup yields CDR1 KGHDR and CDR2 SFDVKD. Trimming removed 11 bases from V and 2 bases from J; junction bases left unmatched: 2. This CDR3 has 11 residues. For the CDR3, the DNA is TGTGCCAAAGACAGGGCCTACGAGCAGTACGTC. Protein: CAKDRAYEQYV.

The gene calls are TRBV25-1 and TRBJ1-2, with D hard to call. Germline CDR1 and CDR2: MGHDK and SYGVNS. This CDR3 region has 11 residues. Trimming cost V 8 bases and J 4 bases, with 8 bases left between them. CDR3 loop: CASRHFYGYTF. The CDR3 coding sequence is TGTGCCAGCCGTCACTTCTATGGCTACACCTTC.

The chain carries TRBV7-9 and TRBJ1-2; the match to TRBD1 covers 9 bases. V lost 6 bases to trimming and J lost 5 bases; unmatched junction nucleotides: 7. Germline assignment: CDR1 SEHNR and CDR2 FQNEAQ (reference sequence). The CDR3 is 14 amino acids. The CDR3, as DNA: TGTGCCAGCAGAGATAGGACAGGGGAGTATGGCTACACCTTC. Protein sequence: CASRDRTGEYGYTF.

The chain employs TRBV3-1 (or the pseudogene TRBV3-2) and TRBJ1-1; D ambiguous. The CDR3 spans 14 residues. Germline lookup yields CDR1 LGHDT and CDR2 YNNKEL (reference sequence). The V and J ends lost 2 bases and 4 bases respectively, with 11 bases between them. The CDR3 sequence: CASSQIASGTEAFF. In DNA, the CDR3 is TGTGCCAGCAGCCAAATCGCAAGTGGCACTGAAGCTTTCTTT.

This chain joins TRBV12-3 or TRBV12-4 and TRBJ1-2, with D unresolved. CDR3 length equals 12 residues. V was trimmed by 5 bases and J by 8 bases, leaving 12 bases between them. The CDR3: CASSRNDYGYTF. DNA of the CDR3: TGTGCCAGCAGTAGAAACGATTACGGCTACACCTTC.